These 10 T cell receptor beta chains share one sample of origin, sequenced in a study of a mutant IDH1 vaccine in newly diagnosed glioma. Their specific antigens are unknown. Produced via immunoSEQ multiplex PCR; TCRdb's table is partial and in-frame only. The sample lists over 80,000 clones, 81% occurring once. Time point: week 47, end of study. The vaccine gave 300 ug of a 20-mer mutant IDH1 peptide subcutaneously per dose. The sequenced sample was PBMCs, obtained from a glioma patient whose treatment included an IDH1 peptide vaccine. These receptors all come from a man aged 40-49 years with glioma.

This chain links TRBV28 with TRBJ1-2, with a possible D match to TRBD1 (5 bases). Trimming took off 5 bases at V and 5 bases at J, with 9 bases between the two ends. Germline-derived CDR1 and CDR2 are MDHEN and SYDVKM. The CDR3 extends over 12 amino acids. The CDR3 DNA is TGTGCCAGCAGTAACTCAGGGTATGGCTACACCTTC. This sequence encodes CASSNSGYGYTF.

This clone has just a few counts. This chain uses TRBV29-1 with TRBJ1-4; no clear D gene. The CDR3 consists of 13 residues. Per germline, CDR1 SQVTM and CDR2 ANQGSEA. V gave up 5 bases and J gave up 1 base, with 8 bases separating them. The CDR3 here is CSVSGGTNEKLFF. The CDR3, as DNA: TGCAGCGTTTCGGGAGGAACTAATGAAAAACTGTTTTTT.

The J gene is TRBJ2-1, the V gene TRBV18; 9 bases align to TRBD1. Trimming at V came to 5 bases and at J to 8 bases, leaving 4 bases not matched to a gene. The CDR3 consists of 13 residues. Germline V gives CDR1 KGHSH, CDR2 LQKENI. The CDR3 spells CASSGTGFDEQFF. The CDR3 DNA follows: TGTGCCAGCTCAGGGACAGGGTTTGATGAGCAGTTCTTC.

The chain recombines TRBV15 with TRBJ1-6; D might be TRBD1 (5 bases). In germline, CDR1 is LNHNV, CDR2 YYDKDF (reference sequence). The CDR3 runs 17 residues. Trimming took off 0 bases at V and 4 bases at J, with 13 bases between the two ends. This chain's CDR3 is CATSREKGEGYNSPLHF. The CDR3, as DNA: TGTGCCACCAGCAGAGAAAAAGGAGAGGGGTATAATTCACCCCTCCACTTT.

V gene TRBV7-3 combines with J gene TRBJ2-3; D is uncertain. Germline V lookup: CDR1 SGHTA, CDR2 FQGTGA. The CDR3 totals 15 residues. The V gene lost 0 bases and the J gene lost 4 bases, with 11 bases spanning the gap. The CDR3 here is CASSLTPASADTQYF. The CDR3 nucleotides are TGTGCCAGCAGCTTAACCCCTGCTAGTGCAGATACGCAGTATTTT.

The DNA of the CDR3 is TGTGCCAGCAGTGAACTCGGACAAAGAGAGACCCAGTACTTC. This translates into CASSELGQRETQYF. This chain connects TRBV6-1 to TRBJ2-5, with D perhaps TRBD1 (5 bases). This CDR3 is built from 14 residues. The germline CDR1 and CDR2 sequences are MNHNS and SASEGT. V was pared by 2 bases and J by 4 bases, with 11 bases between.

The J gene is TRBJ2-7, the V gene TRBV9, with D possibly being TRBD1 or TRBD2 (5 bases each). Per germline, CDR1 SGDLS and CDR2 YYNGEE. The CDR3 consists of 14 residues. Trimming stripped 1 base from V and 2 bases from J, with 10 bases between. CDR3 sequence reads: CASSVTEGPYEQYF. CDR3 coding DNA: TGTGCCAGCAGCGTAACTGAGGGGCCCTACGAGCAGTACTTC.

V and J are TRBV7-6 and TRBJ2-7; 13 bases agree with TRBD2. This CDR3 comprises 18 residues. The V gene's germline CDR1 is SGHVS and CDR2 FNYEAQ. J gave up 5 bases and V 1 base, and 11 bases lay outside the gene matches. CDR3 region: CASSLELAGGWYSDEQYF. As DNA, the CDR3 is TGTGCCAGCAGCTTAGAACTAGCGGGAGGGTGGTACAGCGACGAGCAGTACTTC.

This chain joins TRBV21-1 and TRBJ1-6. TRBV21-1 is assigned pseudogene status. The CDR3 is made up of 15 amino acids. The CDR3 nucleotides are TGTGCCAGCAGCAAGGGCCGGGAGGTTAATTCACCCCTCCACTTT. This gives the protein CASSKGREVNSPLHF.

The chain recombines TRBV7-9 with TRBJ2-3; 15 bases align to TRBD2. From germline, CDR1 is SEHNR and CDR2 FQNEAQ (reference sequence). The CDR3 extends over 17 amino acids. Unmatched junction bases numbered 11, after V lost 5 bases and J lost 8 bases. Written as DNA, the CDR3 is TGTGCCAGCAGCCCGGGACTAGCGGGGGGAGTGAGTGGTACGCAGTATTTT. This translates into CASSPGLAGGVSGTQYF.